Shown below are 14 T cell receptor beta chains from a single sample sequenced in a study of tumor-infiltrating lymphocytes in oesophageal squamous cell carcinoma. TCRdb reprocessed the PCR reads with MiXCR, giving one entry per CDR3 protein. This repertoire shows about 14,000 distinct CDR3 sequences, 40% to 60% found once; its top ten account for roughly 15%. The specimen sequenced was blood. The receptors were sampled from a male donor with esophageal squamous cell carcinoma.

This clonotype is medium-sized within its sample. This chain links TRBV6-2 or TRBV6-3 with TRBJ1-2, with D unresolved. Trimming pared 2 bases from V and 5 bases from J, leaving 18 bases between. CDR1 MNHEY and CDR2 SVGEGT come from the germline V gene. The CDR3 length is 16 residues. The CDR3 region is CASSYPSGRPDYGYTF. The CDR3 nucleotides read TGTGCCAGCAGTTACCCTTCCGGACGGCCAGATTATGGCTACACCTTC.

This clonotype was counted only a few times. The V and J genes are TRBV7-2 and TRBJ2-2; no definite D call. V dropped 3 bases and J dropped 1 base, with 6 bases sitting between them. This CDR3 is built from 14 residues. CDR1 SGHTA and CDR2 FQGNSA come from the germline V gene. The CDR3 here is CASSLYENTGELFF. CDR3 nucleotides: TGTGCCAGCAGCTTGTATGAGAACACCGGGGAGCTGTTTTTT.

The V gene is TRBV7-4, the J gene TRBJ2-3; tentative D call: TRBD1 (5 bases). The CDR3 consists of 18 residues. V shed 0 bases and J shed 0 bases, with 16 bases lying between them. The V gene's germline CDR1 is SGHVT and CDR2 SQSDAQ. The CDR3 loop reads CASSLALGHSSSTDTQYF. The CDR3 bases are TGTGCCAGCAGCTTAGCATTAGGACACTCTTCTAGCACAGATACGCAGTATTTT.

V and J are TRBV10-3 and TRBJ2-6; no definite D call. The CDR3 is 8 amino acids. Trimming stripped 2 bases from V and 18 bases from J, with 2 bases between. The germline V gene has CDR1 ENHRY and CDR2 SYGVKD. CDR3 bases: TGTGCCATCAGTGAGGGGACTTTC. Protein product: CAISEGTF.

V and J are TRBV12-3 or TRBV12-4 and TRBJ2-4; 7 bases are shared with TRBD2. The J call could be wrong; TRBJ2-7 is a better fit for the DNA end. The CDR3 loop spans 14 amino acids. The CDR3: CASSFERGPYEQYF. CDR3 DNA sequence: TGTGCCAGCAGTTTCGAGCGGGGTCCCTACGAGCAGTACTTC.

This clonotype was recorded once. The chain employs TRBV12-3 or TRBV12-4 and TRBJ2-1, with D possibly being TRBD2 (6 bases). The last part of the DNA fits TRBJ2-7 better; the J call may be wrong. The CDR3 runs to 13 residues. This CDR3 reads CASSFGGTYEQYF. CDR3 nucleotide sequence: TGTGCCAGCAGTTTTGGGGGGACCTACGAGCAGTACTTC.

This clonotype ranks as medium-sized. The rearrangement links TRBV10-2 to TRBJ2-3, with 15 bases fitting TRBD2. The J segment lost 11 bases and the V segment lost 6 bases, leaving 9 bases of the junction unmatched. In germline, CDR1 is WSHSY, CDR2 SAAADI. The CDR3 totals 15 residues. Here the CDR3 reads CASSLGLAGGVVQYF. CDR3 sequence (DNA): TGCGCCAGCAGCCTCGGACTAGCGGGGGGGGTGGTGCAGTATTTT.

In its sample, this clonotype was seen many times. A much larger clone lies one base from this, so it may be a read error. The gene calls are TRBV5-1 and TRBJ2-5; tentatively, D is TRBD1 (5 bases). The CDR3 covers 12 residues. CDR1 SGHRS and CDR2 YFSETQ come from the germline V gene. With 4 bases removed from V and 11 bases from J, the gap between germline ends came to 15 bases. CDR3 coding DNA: TGCGCCAGCAGCACCGGACATTTTGAGCAGTACTTC. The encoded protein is CASSTGHFEQYF.

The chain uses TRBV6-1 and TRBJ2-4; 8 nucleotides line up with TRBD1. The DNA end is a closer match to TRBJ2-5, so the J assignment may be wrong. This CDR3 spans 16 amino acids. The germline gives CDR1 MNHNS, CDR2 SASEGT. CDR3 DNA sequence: TGTGCCAGCAGTTCACAGGGGGGAGAGGGGGGAGAGACCCAGTACTTC. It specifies CASSSQGGEGGETQYF.

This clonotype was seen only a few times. CDR3 nucleotide sequence: TGCAGTGCTAGAGCCCAACTAGCGACTAACTCCTACAATGAGCAGTACTTC. Amino acid sequence: CSARAQLATNSYNEQYF. The chain has TRBV20-1 and TRBJ2-3; 7 bases are a match to TRBD2. The closer fit of TRBJ2-7 to the DNA end suggests the J call may be wrong. The germline V gene has CDR1 DFQATT and CDR2 SNEGSKA (reference sequence). The CDR3 runs to 17 residues.

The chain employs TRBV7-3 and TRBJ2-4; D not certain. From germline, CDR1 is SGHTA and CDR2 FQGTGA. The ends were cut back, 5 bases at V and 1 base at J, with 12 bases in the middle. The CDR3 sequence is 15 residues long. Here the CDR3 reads CASSKNGKAKNIQYF. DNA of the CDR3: TGTGCCAGCAGCAAAAACGGCAAGGCCAAAAACATTCAGTACTTC.

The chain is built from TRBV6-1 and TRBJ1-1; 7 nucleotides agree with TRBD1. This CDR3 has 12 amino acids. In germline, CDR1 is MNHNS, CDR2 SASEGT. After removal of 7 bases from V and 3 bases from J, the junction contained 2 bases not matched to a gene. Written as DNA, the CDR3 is TGTGCCAGCAAGACAGGGTACACTGAAGCTTTCTTT. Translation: CASKTGYTEAFF.

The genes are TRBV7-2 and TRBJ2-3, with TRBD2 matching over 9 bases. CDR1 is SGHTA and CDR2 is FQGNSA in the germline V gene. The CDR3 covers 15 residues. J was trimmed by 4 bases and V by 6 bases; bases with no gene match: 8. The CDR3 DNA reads TGTGCCAGCAGGATGACTAGCGGTGAGGCAGATACGCAGTATTTT. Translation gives CASRMTSGEADTQYF.

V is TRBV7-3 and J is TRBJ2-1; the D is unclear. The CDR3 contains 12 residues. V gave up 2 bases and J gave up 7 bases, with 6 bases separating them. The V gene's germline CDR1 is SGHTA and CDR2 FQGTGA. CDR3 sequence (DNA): TGTGCCAGCAGCTTAGGAAAAAATGAGCAGTTCTTC. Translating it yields CASSLGKNEQFF.